The T cell receptor beta chain described here comes from a study of cytomegalovirus exposure and HLA in healthy donors. The CDR3 is made up of 11 amino acids. Germline V gene lookup returns CDR1 SGHRS and CDR2 YFSETQ. Trimming removed 4 bases at V and 5 bases at J, with 6 bases between. PCR employed 60 Vbeta and 13 Jbeta primers. Using immunoSEQ multiplex PCR, the repertoire was profiled, and TCRdb retains in-frame clones only, with some absent. The data show 120,000 or so clones, roughly 82% seen once. About this clone: The sample carries other DNA sequences with the same CDR3.

This donor lacks a recorded CMV serostatus. Sequenced input: PBMCs. This receptor was obtained from a human donor in good health. The rearrangement uses TRBV5-1 and TRBJ2-5; the D is unclear. The CDR3 DNA sequence: TGCGCCAGCAGCCACGGGGAGACCCAGTACTTC. Its translation: CASSHGETQYF.